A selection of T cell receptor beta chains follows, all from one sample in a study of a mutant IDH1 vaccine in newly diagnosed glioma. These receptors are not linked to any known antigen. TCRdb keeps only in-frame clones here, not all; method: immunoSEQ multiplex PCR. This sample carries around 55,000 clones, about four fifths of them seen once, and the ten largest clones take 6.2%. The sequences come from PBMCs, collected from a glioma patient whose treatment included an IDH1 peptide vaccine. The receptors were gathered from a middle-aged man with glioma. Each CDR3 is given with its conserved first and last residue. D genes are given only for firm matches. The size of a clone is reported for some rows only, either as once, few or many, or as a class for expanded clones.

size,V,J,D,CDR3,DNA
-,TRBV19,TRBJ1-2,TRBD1,CATYSWTGGNAYGYTF,TGTGCCACCTACAGCTGGACAGGGGGCAACGCCTATGGCTACACCTTC
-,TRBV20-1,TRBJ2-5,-,CSATEGETQYF,TGCAGTGCAACGGAGGGAGAGACCCAGTACTTC
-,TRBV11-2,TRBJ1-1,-,CASRGQTNTEAFF,TGTGCCAGCAGGGGGCAGACGAACACTGAAGCTTTCTTT
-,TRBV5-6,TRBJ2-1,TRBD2,CASSLGRGGNEQFF,TGTGCCAGCAGCTTGGGGCGGGGGGGTAATGAGCAGTTCTTC
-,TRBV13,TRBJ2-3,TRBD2,CASSATSGGDSTDTQYF,TGTGCCAGCAGCGCTACTAGCGGGGGGGATAGCACAGATACGCAGTATTTT
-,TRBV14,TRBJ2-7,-,CASSHFPAQGIGEQYF,TGTGCCAGCAGCCACTTCCCGGCACAGGGAATCGGAGAGCAGTACTTC
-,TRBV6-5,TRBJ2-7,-,CASSYAAASSSYEQYF,TGTGCCAGCAGTTACGCTGCGGCTTCTAGCTCCTACGAGCAGTACTTC
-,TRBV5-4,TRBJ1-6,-,CASSLDQGNNSPLHF,TGTGCCAGCAGCTTGGATCAGGGCAACAATTCACCCCTCCACTTT
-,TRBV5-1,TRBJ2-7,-,CASSLGPNYEQYF,TGCGCCAGCAGCTTGGGACCGAACTACGAGCAGTACTTC
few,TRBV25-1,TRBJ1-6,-,CASKGQSANSPLHF,TGTGCCAGCAAAGGACAGTCAGCAAATTCACCCCTCCACTTT
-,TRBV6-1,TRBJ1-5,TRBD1,CASSEGDRISNQPQHF,TGTGCCAGCAGTGAGGGGGACAGGATTAGCAATCAGCCCCAGCATTTT
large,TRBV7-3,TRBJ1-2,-,CASSPVSPEVLGYGYTF,TGTGCCAGCAGCCCAGTCTCCCCCGAGGTTCTGGGCTATGGCTACACCTTC
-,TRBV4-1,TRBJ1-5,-,CASSQDQWGSSNQPQHF,TGCGCCAGCAGCCAAGATCAATGGGGGAGTAGCAATCAGCCCCAGCATTTT
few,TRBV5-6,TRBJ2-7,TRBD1,CASSLFGQGARGEQYF,TGTGCCAGCAGCTTGTTCGGGCAGGGGGCGCGAGGCGAGCAGTACTTC
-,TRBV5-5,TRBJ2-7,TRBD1,CASSRPGQGLKRGWYEQYF,TGTGCCAGCAGCCGACCGGGACAGGGATTAAAAAGGGGTTGGTACGAGCAGTACTTC
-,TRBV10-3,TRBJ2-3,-,CAISDQSDTQYF,TGTGCCATCAGTGACCAATCAGATACGCAGTATTTT
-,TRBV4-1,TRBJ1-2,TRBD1,CASSQGAGQISYGYTF,TGCGCCAGCAGCCAAGGTGCGGGACAGATTTCCTATGGCTACACCTTC
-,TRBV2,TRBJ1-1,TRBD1,CASSGGRGGAAMNTEAFF,TGTGCCAGCAGTGGGGGAAGAGGGGGCGCGGCCATGAACACTGAAGCTTTCTTT
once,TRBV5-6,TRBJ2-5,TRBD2,CASSLGGLAVGTQYF,TGTGCCAGCAGCCTTGGGGGACTAGCGGTTGGGACCCAGTACTTC
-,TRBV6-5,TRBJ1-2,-,CASQGGYGYTF,TGTGCCAGCCAGGGAGGCTATGGCTACACCTTC
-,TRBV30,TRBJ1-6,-,CAWEPGSGDSPLHF,TGTGCCTGGGAGCCCGGTAGTGGTGATTCACCCCTCCACTTT
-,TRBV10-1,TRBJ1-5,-,CASRYGLWSNQPQHF,TGCGCCAGCAGATACGGACTATGGAGCAATCAGCCCCAGCATTTT
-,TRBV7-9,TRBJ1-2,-,CASSLGAADGYTF,TGTGCCAGCAGCTTAGGGGCTGCGGATGGCTACACCTTC
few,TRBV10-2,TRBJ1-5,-,CASSEFESQPQHF,TGCGCCAGCAGTGAGTTTGAGTCTCAGCCCCAGCATTTT
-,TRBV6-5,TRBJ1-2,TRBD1,CASSLDRGYGYTF,TGTGCCAGCAGCCTCGACAGGGGCTATGGCTACACCTTC
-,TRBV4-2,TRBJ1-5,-,CASSQGEGPINQPQHF,TGTGCCAGCAGCCAAGGAGAGGGGCCGATCAATCAGCCCCAGCATTTT
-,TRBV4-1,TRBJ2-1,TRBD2,CASSQGGGAFYNEQFF,TGCGCCAGCAGCCAAGGCGGGGGGGCCTTCTACAATGAGCAGTTCTTC
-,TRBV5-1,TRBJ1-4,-,CASSLEGINEKLFF,TGCGCCAGCAGCTTGGAGGGGATTAATGAAAAACTGTTTTTT
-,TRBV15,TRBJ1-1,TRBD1,CATSRGDSLIMNTEAFF,TGTGCCACCAGCAGAGGGGACAGTCTTATTATGAACACTGAAGCTTTCTTT
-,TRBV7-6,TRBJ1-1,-,CASSPALGSEAFF,TGTGCCAGCAGCCCGGCGTTGGGGAGTGAAGCTTTCTTT
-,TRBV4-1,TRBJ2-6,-,CASSQEEGVIGSGANVLTF,TGCGCCAGCAGCCAAGAGGAAGGGGTTATAGGCTCTGGGGCCAACGTCCTGACTTTC
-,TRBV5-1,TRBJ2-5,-,CASSPGPSQETQYF,TGCGCCAGCAGCCCGGGACCAAGCCAAGAGACCCAGTACTTC
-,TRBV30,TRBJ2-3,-,CAWSVGQTNTDTQYF,TGTGCCTGGAGTGTTGGACAGACTAACACAGATACGCAGTATTTT
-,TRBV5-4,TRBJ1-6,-,CASSLARDGTLHF,TGTGCCAGCAGCTTGGCTAGGGATGGGACCCTCCACTTT
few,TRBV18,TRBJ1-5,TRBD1,CASAEQGTGNQPQHF,TGTGCCAGCGCCGAACAGGGGACGGGCAATCAGCCCCAGCATTTT
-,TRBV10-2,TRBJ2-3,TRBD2,CATSGEGLAGVKDTQYF,TGCGCGACATCGGGTGAGGGACTAGCGGGGGTAAAAGATACGCAGTATTTT
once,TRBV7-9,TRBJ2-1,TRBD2,CASRPKTSGYSYNEQFF,TGTGCCAGCAGACCTAAGACTAGCGGATACTCCTACAATGAGCAGTTCTTC
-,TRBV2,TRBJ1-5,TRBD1,CASNHAGQARSNQPQHF,TGTGCCAGCAACCATGCGGGACAGGCACGGAGCAATCAGCCCCAGCATTTT
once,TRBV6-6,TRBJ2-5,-,CATKTSQETQYF,TGTGCCACCAAGACATCACAAGAGACCCAGTACTTC
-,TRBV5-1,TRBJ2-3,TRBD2,CASSPGLAGGWWYF,TGCGCCAGCAGCCCCGGACTAGCGGGGGGGTGGTGGTATTTT
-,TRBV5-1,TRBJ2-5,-,CASKGSEQETQYF,TGCGCCAGCAAGGGTTCAGAACAAGAGACCCAGTACTTC
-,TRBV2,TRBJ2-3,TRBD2,CASSLELVAGRKTDTQYF,TGTGCCAGCAGTCTCGAGTTGGTAGCGGGGCGGAAAACAGATACGCAGTATTTT
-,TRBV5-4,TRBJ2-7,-,CASSRDSYEQYF,TGTGCCAGCAGTCGGGACTCCTACGAGCAGTACTTC
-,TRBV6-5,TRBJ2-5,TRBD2,CASSPYGGGETQYF,TGTGCCAGCAGTCCCTACGGGGGGGGAGAGACCCAGTACTTC
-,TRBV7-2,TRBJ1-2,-,CASSLDSGVNYGYTF,TGTGCCAGCAGCTTAGATTCAGGGGTCAACTATGGCTACACCTTC